The 12 T cell receptor beta chains presented below share a single source sample, sequenced in a study of human T cells and chemical hapten exposure. The time point: pre-sensitization, week 0. Regarding treatment: therapeutic diphenylcyclopropenone sensitization with weekly scalp DPC. In TCRdb, the RACE reads were re-called with MiXCR into one record per CDR3 protein. The profile shows roughly 100,000 distinct CDR3 sequences, 10% to 11% of them singletons. The sequences come from whole blood, collected in connection with sensitization to the hapten diphenylcyclopropenone (DPC). The receptors shown here come from a woman aged 55-70 years with alopecia areata. Some clones in this sample may be carry-over from other donors' samples.

This clonotype appeared many times. The chain couples TRBV20-1 to TRBJ1-6; TRBD1 is a possible D gene (6 bases). The CDR3 totals 12 residues. V was pared by 2 bases and J by 9 bases, with 8 bases between. CDR1 is DFQATT and CDR2 is SNEGSKA in the germline V gene (reference sequence). The chain's CDR3 is CSARTGLSPLHF. For the CDR3, the DNA is TGCAGTGCTAGAACAGGGCTTTCACCCCTCCACTTT.

Many counts were recorded for this clonotype. The V call is TRBV11-2, the J call TRBJ2-5, with 10 bases fitting TRBD2. Germline CDR1 and CDR2: SGHAT and FQNNGV. The J segment lost 5 bases and the V segment lost 4 bases, leaving 7 bases of the junction unmatched. The length of the CDR3 is 15 residues. CDR3 DNA sequence: TGTGCCAGCAGCTCCCGAGCGGGGGGGCTTGAGACCCAGTACTTC. Its translation is CASSSRAGGLETQYF. The full variable domain, rest sourced from reference TRBV11-2 and TRBJ2-5, is EAGVAQSPRYKIIEKRQSVAFWCNPISGHATLYWYQQILGQGPKLLIQFQNNGVVDDSQLPKDRFSAERLKGVDSTLKIQPAKLEDSAVYLCASSSRAGGLETQYFGPGTRLLVL.

This clonotype was observed many times. V gene TRBV3-1 combines with J gene TRBJ1-3; D not certain. Germline V gene data show CDR1 as LGHDT and CDR2 as YNNKEL (reference sequence). This CDR3 region has 17 residues. Between the trimmed V and J ends, which lost 0 bases and 0 bases, there was a span of 12 bases. CDR3 nucleotides: TGTGCCAGCAGCCAAGATACTTATCCCTTCTCTGGAAACACCATATATTTT. Translated: CASSQDTYPFSGNTIYF.

This clonotype was seen a few times. This chain uses TRBV6-5 with TRBJ1-2; 11 positions match TRBD1. Unmatched junction bases numbered 7, after V lost 2 bases and J lost 5 bases. Germline loops: CDR1 MNHEY, CDR2 SVGAGI. The CDR3 is 16 amino acids. The CDR3 DNA follows: TGTGCCAGCAGTTACCTCCGGACAGGGGGCGGATATGGCTACACCTTC. Protein: CASSYLRTGGGYGYTF.

At least ten counts were recorded for this clonotype. The V and J genes are TRBV7-3 and TRBJ1-6, with D uncertain. The CDR3 consists of 15 residues. Germline CDR1 and CDR2: SGHTA and FQGTGA. Trimming took off 2 bases at V and 1 base at J, with 6 bases between the two ends. The CDR3 spells CASSLGGSYNSPLHF. The CDR3 DNA sequence: TGTGCCAGCAGCTTAGGTGGATCCTATAATTCACCCCTCCACTTT.

CDR3 bases: TGTGCCAGCAGCGTAGGAGGCAGCACAGATACGCAGTATTTT. Translating it yields CASSVGGSTDTQYF. The V call is TRBV9, the J call TRBJ2-3; D unclear. The CDR3 length is 14 residues. Trimming took off 0 bases at V and 0 bases at J, with 5 bases between the two ends. CDR1 and CDR2 (germline): SGDLS, YYNGEE.

Concerning this clonotype: One base away lies a much larger clone, so this may be a sequencing read error. The chain links TRBV24-1 to TRBJ1-3, with D possibly being TRBD1 (5 bases). Looked up from germline, CDR1 is KGHDR and CDR2 is SFDVKD. This CDR3 is built from 12 residues. Here the CDR3 reads CATSDPSGTICF. The DNA for the CDR3 is TGTGCCACCAGTGATCCCTCGGGGACCATATGTTTT.

The gene calls are TRBV6-5 and TRBJ1-1; D is ambiguous. The germline gives CDR1 MNHEY, CDR2 SVGAGI. This CDR3 has 15 amino acids. V lost 0 bases and J 0 bases, leaving 8 bases between the germline ends. The CDR3 protein is CASSYSTTMNTEAFF. CDR3 coding DNA: TGTGCCAGCAGTTACTCGACAACCATGAACACTGAAGCTTTCTTT.

This clonotype was observed a handful of times. The V gene is TRBV19, the J gene TRBJ1-4; TRBD1 might be the D (6 bases). CDR3 length equals 14 residues. Germline CDR1 is LNHDA and CDR2 is SQIVND (reference sequence). The V and J ends lost 1 base and 10 bases respectively, with 13 bases between them. DNA of the CDR3: TGTGCCAGTAGTATAGCATTGGAAGGGGGAAAACTGTTTTTT. Translated: CASSIALEGGKLFF.

The chain has TRBV3-1 and TRBJ2-2, with TRBD2 matching over 8 bases. Per germline, CDR1 LGHDT and CDR2 YNNKEL (reference sequence). With V trimmed by 4 bases and J by 0 bases, 4 bases remained unmatched. CDR3 length equals 16 residues. The DNA of the CDR3 is TGTGCCAGCAGCCTTCTAGCGGGCGCGAACACCGGGGAGCTGTTTTTT. It translates to CASSLLAGANTGELFF.

The V and J genes are TRBV10-3 and TRBJ1-2; D perhaps matches TRBD1 (5 bases). Trimming cost V 4 bases and J 7 bases, with 10 bases left between them. The CDR3 has 12 residues. The germline V gene has CDR1 ENHRY and CDR2 SYGVKD. CDR3 sequence (DNA): TGTGCCATCAGTGTTCAGGGTGGTGGCTACACCTTC. Amino acid sequence: CAISVQGGGYTF.

The CDR3 region has the DNA TGTGCCAGTGAGACGCTCTCTGGGGCCAACGTCCTGACTTTC. Its translation: CASETLSGANVLTF. V gene TRBV19 combines with J gene TRBJ2-6; D unclear. The length of the CDR3 is 14 residues. V was trimmed by 8 bases and J by 0 bases, leaving 8 bases between them. The germline gives CDR1 LNHDA, CDR2 SQIVND (reference sequence).